The T cell receptor (beta chain) under discussion was sequenced for a study of blood T cell repertoires in COVID-19. About the study: The United States, Italy and Spain supplied acute and convalescent COVID-19 samples. Nucleic acid was either cDNA or gDNA, and it came from T cells, B-cell-depleted T cells, or PBMCs.

The CDR3 extends over 15 amino acids. Germline V gives CDR1 SGHRS, CDR2 YFSETQ. With 4 bases clipped from V and 3 bases from J, the junction kept 7 bases outside the gene matches. This clone appeared a single time. Generated by immunoSEQ multiplex PCR, the TCRdb table keeps only in-frame clones and is missing some. The table shows 150,000 to 200,000 clones, with approximately 90% occurring only once. This TCR was recovered from a woman of 80 years or more in a cohort sampled during active or convalescent COVID-19. This chain joins TRBV5-1 and TRBJ2-3; TRBD2 matches 8 bases. Sequencing was carried out using peripheral blood. Here the CDR3 reads CASSAVVAGTDTQYF. In DNA, the CDR3 is TGCGCCAGCAGCGCCGTGGTAGCGGGGACAGATACGCAGTATTTT.